Listed here are 8 T cell receptor beta chains from one sample, sequenced in a study of T cell clonality in common variable immunodeficiency (dated by TCRdb to 2014 to 2015). What the study reported, not specific to this receptor: CVID TCRbeta sequences were reported to have fewer deletions and N-nucleotide insertions and to lack highly modified clones with 13 or more V deletions.

Their cognate antigens are unknown. The library was produced with the immunoSEQ multiplex PCR assay. TCRdb carries this immuneACCESS record with in-frame sequences only. Its versions omit some clonotypes, under half of them owing to an unresolved V gene in the studies checked, with the rest unexplained. The table notes tens of thousands of clones here, none of them singletons. The ten biggest clones cover under 3.5% of the sample. The sample consisted of peripheral blood mononuclear cells. Receptors were obtained from a human donor with common variable immunodeficiency.

This clone appeared many times. The read gets to within 3 residues of the CDR3 end, and the germline J gene fills in the rest. The V gene is TRBV5-1, the J gene TRBJ2-7; tentatively, D is TRBD1 or TRBD2 (7 bases each). The CDR3 extends over 19 amino acids. Germline V gene data show CDR1 as SGHRS and CDR2 as YFSETQ. Trimming pared 0 bases from V and 3 bases from J, leaving 25 bases between. The part of the CDR3 DNA that was read is TGCGCCAGCAGCTTGGCCATCAAGGGGGCCGCGGGAGTCGACTACGAG. Translated: CASSLAIKGAAGVDYE. The whole CDR3 protein is CASSLAIKGAAGVDYEQYF.

A word on this clone: The sequence runs out 3 residues before the end of the CDR3; the remainder is reconstructed from the germline J gene. The chain links TRBV7-6 to TRBJ2-7, with 10 nucleotides matching TRBD1. The ends lost 5 bases at V and 2 bases at J; junction bases unmatched: 6. Germline CDR1 and CDR2: SGHVS and FNYEAQ. This CDR3 contains 15 residues. CDR3 bases read: TGTGCCAGCAGCCCGGCGGGGACAGGGGCCTACGAG. This gives the protein CASSPAGTGAYE. The entire CDR3 protein reads CASSPAGTGAYEQYF.

This clone was observed many times. Coverage ceases 3 residues before the CDR3 finishes, and the germline J gene fills in the end. V gene TRBV2 combines with J gene TRBJ2-7, with TRBD2 matching 11 bases. The CDR3 is made up of 13 amino acids. With 8 bases clipped from V and 4 bases from J, the junction kept 4 bases outside the gene matches. CDR1 SNHLY and CDR2 FYNNEI come from the germline V gene. The CDR3 loop is CASGLAGLYEQYF. The part of the CDR3 DNA that was read is TGTGCCAGCGGACTAGCGGGCTTGTACGAG.

Note on this clone: The CDR3 end falls 3 residues outside the read, so it is completed with the germline J gene. The J gene is TRBJ2-7, the V gene TRBV11-2; the match to TRBD2 covers 13 bases. This CDR3 has 14 residues. V was pared by 4 bases and J by 5 bases, with 2 bases of the junction left unmatched. Germline CDR1 is SGHAT and CDR2 is FQNNGV. The CDR3 DNA, read in part, is TGTGCCAGCAGCTATGGACTAGCGGGAGACGAG. Translation gives CASSYGLAGDE. In full, the CDR3 reads CASSYGLAGDEQYF. Full variable domain (outside the CDR3, taken from reference TRBV11-2 and TRBJ2-7): EAGVAQSPRYKIIEKRQSVAFWCNPISGHATLYWYQQILGQGPKLLIQFQNNGVVDDSQLPKDRFSAERLKGVDSTLKIQPAKLEDSAVYLCASSYGLAGDEQYFGPGTRLTVT.

This clone was seen many times. CDR3 amino acids: CASSEGTGGAWDEQFF. The CDR3 bases that were read are TGCGCCAGCAGTGAAGGGACAGGGGGCGCGTGGGATGAG. The chain uses TRBV10-1 and TRBJ2-1; 12 bases are shared with TRBD1. With the read ending 3 residues before the CDR3 end, the germline J gene is used to fill in that end. V lost 3 bases, J lost 8 bases, and 8 bases stayed unmatched. CDR3 size: 16 residues. Germline V gives CDR1 WNHNN, CDR2 SYGVQD (reference sequence).

This clone has only a few counts. Coverage ceases 3 residues before the CDR3 finishes, and the germline J gene fills in the end. V is TRBV18 and J is TRBJ2-2, with 13 bases fitting TRBD2. Germline V gives CDR1 KGHSH, CDR2 LQKENI. J gave up 7 bases and V 3 bases, and 5 bases lay outside the gene matches. This CDR3 has 16 residues. CDR3 bases read: TGTGCCAGCTCACCTCGGACTAGCGGGAGTAACGGGGAG. Encoded protein: CASSPRTSGSNGE. In full, the CDR3 is CASSPRTSGSNGELFF.

This clone was counted at least ten times. CDR3 amino acids: CASSSGLGSYNEQFF. Incomplete CDR3 DNA: TGTGCCAGTAGTAGTGGACTAGGTTCCTACAATGAG. The genes are TRBV19 and TRBJ2-1; 7 bases are shared with TRBD2. Read data end 3 residues before the CDR3 end; the end is taken from the germline J gene. V lost 4 bases to trimming and J lost 1 base; unmatched junction nucleotides: 4. This CDR3 has 15 amino acids. Germline V gene lookup returns CDR1 LNHDA and CDR2 SQIVND (reference sequence).

This clone has ten or more counts. The CDR3 extends 3 residues past the end of the read, so its final part is completed from the germline J gene. V gene TRBV19 combines with J gene TRBJ2-1; D is unresolved. Trimming left V 4 bases short and J 4 bases short, with 8 bases between. The CDR3 is 13 residues long. CDR1 and CDR2 (germline): LNHDA, SQIVND (reference sequence). Partial CDR3 DNA: TGTGCCAGTAGTACAAGACTGTACAATGAG. Translation: CASSTRLYNE. The whole CDR3 protein reads CASSTRLYNEQFF.